The next 23 T cell receptor beta chains were all read from a single sample in a study of T cell responses to AZD1222 COVID-19 vaccine. Sequencing used immunoSEQ multiplex PCR; TCRdb keeps in-frame clones, though not all of them. The sample includes about 170,000 clones, around nine tenths seen only once; the top ten take about 1%. The source material was peripheral blood, sampled 28 days after the second AZD1222 dose. These receptors originate from an adult who received the AZD1222 COVID-19 vaccine.

The chain uses TRBV7-9 and TRBJ2-3; a possible D gene is TRBD1 (5 bases). The CDR3 spans 15 residues. V lost 5 bases and J 5 bases, leaving 17 bases between the germline ends. The germline gives CDR1 SEHNR, CDR2 FQNEAQ (reference sequence). The chain's CDR3 is CASSRDLWTRDTQYF. The CDR3, as DNA: TGTGCCAGCAGCCGCGACTTATGGACAAGAGATACGCAGTATTTT. Based on the CDR3 plus reference TRBV7-9 and TRBJ2-3, the full variable domain is DTGVSQNPRHKITKRGQNVTFRCDPISEHNRLYWYRQTLGQGPEFLTYFQNEAQLEKSRLLSDRFSAERPKGSFSTLEIQRTEQGDSAMYLCASSRDLWTRDTQYFGPGTRLTVL.

The V and J genes are TRBV7-2 and TRBJ2-7; 7 nucleotides agree with TRBD1. Germline assignment: CDR1 SGHTA and CDR2 FQGNSA. Germline trimming cut 6 bases from V and 3 bases from J; bases unmatched to any gene: 11. This CDR3 is built from 15 residues. CDR3 DNA sequence: TGTGCCAGCAGTCTCAGACAGGGAAGGGACTACGAGCAGTACTTC. Translating it yields CASSLRQGRDYEQYF.

The chain is built from TRBV29-1 and TRBJ1-1; D is undetermined. Trimming took 6 bases from V and 0 from J, leaving 14 bases between them. The CDR3 is 14 residues long. Germline CDR1 SQVTM, CDR2 ANQGSEA. CDR3 DNA: TGCAGCGTGACTACTCGGACGGTGAACACTGAAGCTTTCTTT. It encodes CSVTTRTVNTEAFF.

The CDR3 nucleotides read TGTGCCAGCAGCTTAGATCGAGGGACAGGGGTTTTAAAAGAGACCCAGTACTTC. The encoded protein is CASSLDRGTGVLKETQYF. This chain joins TRBV11-2 and TRBJ2-5; 10 bases are a match to TRBD1. After removal of 0 bases from V and 3 bases from J, the junction contained 10 bases not matched to a gene. CDR3 length: 18 amino acids. Germline-derived CDR1 and CDR2 are SGHAT and FQNNGV.

The chain joins TRBV5-1 to TRBJ2-7; D might be TRBD1 (6 bases). The CDR3 loop spans 14 amino acids. Germline V lookup: CDR1 SGHRS, CDR2 YFSETQ. Trimming removed 4 bases from V and 3 bases from J, with 14 bases in between. The chain's CDR3 is CASSTQGSRYEQYF. CDR3 coding DNA: TGCGCCAGCAGCACACAGGGATCCCGCTACGAGCAGTACTTC.

The chain combines TRBV7-9 with TRBJ2-1; 7 nucleotides line up with TRBD1. Losses at the gene ends were 0 bases for V and 9 bases for J; bases not matched to a gene: 5. Germline CDR1 SEHNR, CDR2 FQNEAQ (reference sequence). The CDR3 covers 14 residues. The CDR3 is CASSLALTGVEQFF. The CDR3 DNA reads as TGTGCCAGCAGCTTAGCGTTAACAGGGGTTGAGCAGTTCTTC.

The rearrangement links TRBV3-1 (or the pseudogene TRBV3-2) to TRBJ2-2; TRBD1 agrees at 7 bases. Unmatched junction bases numbered 6, after V lost 3 bases and J lost 2 bases. The germline V gene encodes CDR1 LGHDT and CDR2 YNNKEL (reference sequence). The CDR3 contains 16 residues. The CDR3 DNA sequence: TGTGCCAGCAGCCATACCGGGACAGCTAACACCGGGGAGCTGTTTTTT. This translates into CASSHTGTANTGELFF.

The chain joins TRBV12-3 or TRBV12-4 to TRBJ2-7, with D unclear. The CDR3 is 13 amino acids. V was trimmed by 5 bases and J by 6 bases, leaving 14 bases between them. CDR3: CASSPVAGGEQYF. The DNA for the CDR3 is TGTGCCAGCAGTCCCGTCGCAGGCGGCGAGCAGTACTTC.

This chain connects TRBV2 to TRBJ1-1, with D unresolved. This CDR3 contains 12 residues. Trimming shortened V by 8 bases and J by 7 bases, and 14 bases separated the two germline ends. CDR1 is SNHLY, CDR2 FYNNEI, per germline. The CDR3 loop reads CASGYGLLEAFF. In nucleotides, the CDR3 is TGTGCCAGCGGATACGGGTTACTTGAAGCTTTCTTT.

V and J are TRBV2 and TRBJ2-5; TRBD2 aligns across 14 bases. The CDR3 consists of 16 residues. J was trimmed by 5 bases and V by 11 bases; bases with no gene match: 13. The germline V gene encodes CDR1 SNHLY and CDR2 FYNNEI. The CDR3 loop reads CASAPGLAGGWETQYF. DNA for the CDR3: TGTGCCTCGGCCCCTGGACTAGCGGGGGGTTGGGAGACCCAGTACTTC.

This chain connects TRBV19 to TRBJ1-1, with D possibly being TRBD1 (5 bases). Per the germline V gene, CDR1 is LNHDA and CDR2 is SQIVND (reference sequence). V was cut by 7 bases and J by 0 bases, with 15 bases left in between. The CDR3 runs 15 residues. The CDR3 coding sequence is TGTGCCAGTACCCCCCCAGGGAAAATGAACACTGAAGCTTTCTTT. It translates to CASTPPGKMNTEAFF.

This clone was observed a handful of times. CDR3 nucleotide sequence: TGTGCCAGCAGCCCCCAGGAGGTTGAGTCCTACGAGCAGTACTTC. This codes for CASSPQEVESYEQYF. The rearrangement uses TRBV9 and TRBJ2-7, with D tentatively TRBD2 (5 bases). Trimming took 4 bases from V and 1 from J, leaving 15 bases between them. Germline CDR1 reads SGDLS; CDR2 reads YYNGEE. This CDR3 has 15 residues.

The V gene is TRBV6-2 or TRBV6-3, the J gene TRBJ1-1; no firm D call. V gave up 0 bases and J gave up 5 bases, with 7 bases separating them. Per germline, CDR1 MNHEY and CDR2 SVGEGT. This CDR3 region has 13 residues. In DNA, the CDR3 is TGTGCCAGCAGTTACTCGGCCCGGACTGAAGCTTTCTTT. Its translation is CASSYSARTEAFF.

The chain uses TRBV25-1 and TRBJ1-6; tentative D call: TRBD1 (5 bases). This CDR3 has 16 residues. The germline V and J ends were trimmed by 0 bases and 7 bases, with 13 bases remaining between them. CDR1 MGHDK and CDR2 SYGVNS come from the germline V gene. DNA of the CDR3: TGTGCCAGCAGTGAATATATCCCAGGGCGCAATTCACCCCTCCACTTT. As protein: CASSEYIPGRNSPLHF.

J is TRBJ1-1 and V is TRBV12-3 or TRBV12-4; D remains unclear. The CDR3 loop spans 13 amino acids. Trimming stripped 3 bases from V and 1 base from J, with 6 bases between. The DNA for the CDR3 is TGTGCCAGCAGTTTGGAGGGGAACACTGAAGCTTTCTTT. It specifies CASSLEGNTEAFF.

The chain recombines TRBV6-5 with TRBJ2-2; no clear D gene. Germline assignment: CDR1 MNHEY and CDR2 SVGAGI. CDR3 length equals 13 residues. Trimming shortened V by 8 bases and J by 6 bases, and 13 bases separated the two germline ends. In DNA, the CDR3 is TGTGCCAGCGAGAGAGAACCCGCCGGGGAGCTGTTTTTT. This encodes CASEREPAGELFF.

The chain uses TRBV7-2 and TRBJ2-2, with 7 bases aligning to TRBD1. The CDR3 length is 17 residues. V shed 5 bases, J shed 3 bases, and the junction held 12 bases outside the gene matches. CDR1 is SGHTA and CDR2 is FQGNSA in the germline V gene. Written as DNA, the CDR3 is TGTGCCAGCAGCGCCCGTCGGGACAGTCTGGACACCGGGGAGCTGTTTTTT. The encoded protein is CASSARRDSLDTGELFF.

The sample holds a few counts of this clone. The chain joins TRBV6-4 to TRBJ2-1; 10 nucleotides agree with TRBD2. The CDR3 spans 15 residues. Germline V gene sequence: CDR1 MRHNA, CDR2 SNTAGT. The trim removed 4 bases at V and 9 bases at J, leaving 9 bases unmatched. The DNA for the CDR3 is TGTGCCAGCAGTGCCTCAAGCGGGGGGGCGGGTGAGCAGTTCTTC. Translation gives CASSASSGGAGEQFF.

CDR3 region: CASSSRQGPSSGANVLTF. CDR3 in DNA: TGTGCCAGCAGCTCGCGACAGGGCCCAAGCTCTGGGGCCAACGTCCTGACTTTC. J is TRBJ2-6 and V is TRBV7-8, with 7 positions matching TRBD1. The CDR3 extends over 18 amino acids. The germline gives CDR1 SGHVS, CDR2 FQNEAQ. V lost 4 bases, J lost 0 bases, and 9 bases stayed unmatched.

The chain carries TRBV10-3 and TRBJ2-7; 12 bases fit TRBD2. This CDR3 contains 17 residues. Germline V CDR1 and CDR2: ENHRY, SYGVKD. Trimming at V came to 0 bases and at J to 1 base, leaving 4 bases not matched to a gene. The chain's CDR3 is CAISESIGLAGSYEQYF. In nucleotides, the CDR3 is TGTGCCATCAGTGAGTCGATTGGACTAGCGGGGTCCTACGAGCAGTACTTC.

The table lists this clone with a few counts. The V gene is TRBV4-2, the J gene TRBJ1-5, with D unclear. The CDR3 loop spans 13 amino acids. V gave up 1 base and J gave up 1 base, with 2 bases separating them. Germline-derived CDR1 and CDR2 are LGHNA and YNFKEQ. The CDR3 is CASSQGSNQPQHF. DNA for the CDR3: TGTGCCAGCAGCCAAGGCAGCAATCAGCCCCAGCATTTT.

This chain connects TRBV13 to TRBJ1-1, with D unresolved. This CDR3 spans 14 amino acids. Trimming took off 4 bases at V and 0 bases at J, with 9 bases between the two ends. The V gene's germline CDR1 is PRHDT and CDR2 FYEKMQ (reference sequence). Written as DNA, the CDR3 is TGTGCCAGCAGCTCTCGAGTTTTGAACACTGAAGCTTTCTTT. It yields the protein CASSSRVLNTEAFF.

The chain recombines TRBV18 with TRBJ1-5; 8 nucleotides line up with TRBD1. The CDR3 is 15 residues long. Looked up from germline, CDR1 is KGHSH and CDR2 is LQKENI. V lost 5 bases, J lost 1 base, and 4 bases stayed unmatched. CDR3 sequence: CASSSGGVSNQPQHF. Here the CDR3 DNA reads TGTGCCAGCTCATCAGGGGGCGTGAGCAATCAGCCCCAGCATTTT.